The 32 T cell receptor beta chains below all came from one sample that was sequenced in a study of T-cell memory formation after mild COVID-19. TCRdb fed the 5' RACE reads into MiXCR, producing one record per CDR3 protein. The sample has 340,000 or so distinct CDR3 sequences; 10% to 15% are singletons. Input material: PBMCs or a T cell subset sorted from them (not recorded which). The receptor source for this set is a man between 18 and 29 years old who had mild COVID-19 (a few samples of this study predate the infection). Cell type and time point are not known.

This clonotype was seen a few times. V gene TRBV18 combines with J gene TRBJ2-1, with D perhaps TRBD2 (6 bases). Trimming cost V 5 bases and J 7 bases, with 21 bases left between them. Germline CDR1 reads KGHSH; CDR2 reads LQKENI. This CDR3 contains 16 residues. The CDR3 DNA is TGTGCCAGCTCATCCTCATTAGGCTCAGGAGGGAATGAGCAGTTCTTC. Protein product: CASSSSLGSGGNEQFF.

The chain uses TRBV3-1 and TRBJ2-3; D remains ambiguous. CDR1 is LGHDT and CDR2 is YNNKEL in the germline V gene (reference sequence). The germline V and J ends were trimmed by 6 bases and 8 bases, with 15 bases remaining between them. The CDR3 length is 13 residues. The CDR3 DNA follows: TGTGCCAGCAGTACCATGTCGAGGTCTACGCAGTATTTT. This translates into CASSTMSRSTQYF.

The chain uses TRBV20-1 and TRBJ2-3; TRBD2 aligns across 14 bases. J lost 7 bases, V lost 4 bases, and 4 bases had no gene match. The CDR3 runs to 14 residues. Germline CDR1 is DFQATT and CDR2 is SNEGSKA (reference sequence). CDR3 nucleotide sequence: TGCAGTGCTATGACTAGCGGGGGGGCCTATACGCAGTATTTT. Its translation: CSAMTSGGAYTQYF.

This clonotype was observed a few times. Here the CDR3 reads CASSPSGGASEQYV. Written as DNA, the CDR3 is TGTGCCAGCAGCCCGAGCGGGGGGGCTTCCGAGCAGTACGTC. This chain links TRBV9 with TRBJ2-7; TRBD2 agrees at 10 bases. After removal of 4 bases from V and 6 bases from J, the junction contained 7 bases not matched to a gene. In germline, CDR1 is SGDLS, CDR2 YYNGEE. This CDR3 has 14 residues.

This clonotype occurred a few times. The V and J genes are TRBV7-8 and TRBJ1-4, with TRBD1 matching 10 bases. Germline CDR1 SGHVS, CDR2 FQNEAQ. V was pared by 5 bases and J by 3 bases, with 6 bases of the junction left unmatched. The CDR3 spans 16 residues. The CDR3 sequence: CASSPQGQGANEKLFF. In DNA, the CDR3 is TGTGCCAGCAGCCCTCAAGGACAGGGGGCTAATGAAAAACTGTTTTTT.

J is TRBJ1-3 and V is TRBV4-3; 8 positions agree with TRBD1. The CDR3 has 20 residues. Germline V CDR1 and CDR2: LGHNA, YSLEER. With 0 bases clipped from V and 1 base from J, the junction kept 14 bases outside the gene matches. The DNA for the CDR3 is TGCGCCAGCAGCCAAGATTGGGGTGCGGCAGGGGGCTGGTCTGGAAACACCATATATTTT. It translates to CASSQDWGAAGGWSGNTIYF.

The sample holds many counts of this clonotype. The rearrangement links TRBV5-1 to TRBJ2-5; TRBD1 aligns across 7 bases. Germline loops: CDR1 SGHRS, CDR2 YFSETQ. The CDR3 totals 14 residues. Unmatched junction bases numbered 5, after V lost 4 bases and J lost 2 bases. CDR3 amino acids: CASSPGQPQETQYF. The CDR3 DNA sequence: TGCGCCAGCAGCCCGGGACAGCCGCAAGAGACCCAGTACTTC. Looking up the rest from reference TRBV5-1 and TRBJ2-5 gives the full variable domain: KAGVTQTPRYLIKTRGQQVTLSCSPISGHRSVSWYQQTPGQGLQFLFEYFSETQRNKGNFPGRFSGRQFSNSRSEMNVSTLELGDSALYLCASSPGQPQETQYFGPGTRLLVL.

CDR3 coding DNA: TGTGCCAGCAGCCGGGACAGCGTCGTCGGGGAGCTGTTTTTT. Translation gives CASSRDSVVGELFF. This chain uses TRBV7-9 with TRBJ2-2; the match to TRBD1 covers 7 bases. Per the germline V gene, CDR1 is SEHNR and CDR2 is FQNEAQ (reference sequence). The CDR3 is 14 amino acids. Unmatched junction bases numbered 7, after V lost 5 bases and J lost 7 bases.

This clonotype appeared many times. V gene TRBV5-1 combines with J gene TRBJ2-1; no definite D call. The CDR3 extends over 12 amino acids. Trimming removed 3 bases at V and 10 bases at J, with 11 bases between. Germline CDR1 reads SGHRS; CDR2 reads YFSETQ. This CDR3 reads CASSSNNPEQFF. In DNA form, the CDR3 reads TGCGCCAGCAGCTCGAATAACCCCGAGCAGTTCTTC.

For the CDR3, the DNA is TGTGCCAGCAGCCTGGACAGGGGGCACTATGGCTACACCTTC. This encodes CASSLDRGHYGYTF. The chain has TRBV3-1 and TRBJ1-2, with TRBD1 matching 11 bases. This CDR3 is built from 14 residues. Unmatched junction bases numbered 1, after V lost 4 bases and J lost 3 bases. Per germline, CDR1 LGHDT and CDR2 YNNKEL (reference sequence).

This clonotype has ten or more counts. This chain uses TRBV3-1 with TRBJ2-3, with D perhaps given as TRBD1 or TRBD2 (6 bases each). This CDR3 has 13 amino acids. Germline CDR1 and CDR2: LGHDT and YNNKEL (reference sequence). With 3 bases removed from V and 6 bases from J, the gap between germline ends came to 10 bases. Written as DNA, the CDR3 is TGTGCCAGCAGCCAGGGGGGCGCCGATACGCAGTATTTT. It yields the protein CASSQGGADTQYF.

The V call is TRBV20-1, the J call TRBJ2-3; D might be TRBD2 (7 bases). V gave up 3 bases and J gave up 4 bases, with 11 bases separating them. The CDR3 contains 13 residues. Per the germline V gene, CDR1 is DFQATT and CDR2 is SNEGSKA (reference sequence). The CDR3 loop reads CSASEGGADTQYF. The CDR3 nucleotides are TGCAGTGCTAGTGAAGGGGGGGCAGATACGCAGTATTTT.

This clonotype was seen ten or more times. CDR3 region: CASSFPGLTNSPLHF. Here the CDR3 DNA reads TGTGCCAGCAGTTTTCCGGGACTTACTAATTCACCCCTCCACTTT. The V and J genes are TRBV28 and TRBJ1-6; maybe TRBD1 (5 bases). Germline loops: CDR1 MDHEN, CDR2 SYDVKM. V lost 3 bases, J lost 6 bases, and 12 bases lay in between. This CDR3 region has 15 residues.

DNA for the CDR3: TGTGCCAGCAGCCACACCGCGGGGAATCGAGGGGAGACCCAGTACTTC. This translates into CASSHTAGNRGETQYF. This chain connects TRBV7-2 to TRBJ2-5; D might be TRBD2 (6 bases). CDR1 and CDR2 from the germline V gene are SGHTA and FQGNSA. The CDR3 loop spans 16 amino acids. Between the trimmed V and J ends, which lost 5 bases and 5 bases, there was a span of 21 bases.

This clonotype has more than one count but fewer than ten. The chain joins TRBV25-1 to TRBJ1-1; 7 bases match TRBD1. Losses at the gene ends were 6 bases for V and 6 bases for J; bases not matched to a gene: 4. CDR1 is MGHDK, CDR2 SYGVNS, per germline. The CDR3 extends over 12 amino acids. CDR3 sequence (DNA): TGTGCCAGCAGCCAAGACAGGGCTGAAGCTTTCTTT. Residues: CASSQDRAEAFF.

The chain has TRBV20-1 and TRBJ2-4, with D maybe TRBD2 (5 bases). Deletions cut 2 bases from V and 0 bases from J, with 20 bases between. This CDR3 has 18 amino acids. Germline CDR1 reads DFQATT; CDR2 reads SNEGSKA (reference sequence). CDR3 DNA sequence: TGCAGTGCTAGACCCACGGGCCGGGGTTCCCTAGCCAAAAACATTCAGTACTTC. Protein: CSARPTGRGSLAKNIQYF.

This clonotype occurred a few times. This chain uses TRBV5-5 with TRBJ2-3; tentatively, D is TRBD1 (8 bases). Trimming shortened V by 4 bases and J by 3 bases, and 18 bases separated the two germline ends. Per germline, CDR1 SGHKS and CDR2 YYEKEE (reference sequence). The CDR3 totals 16 residues. CDR3 amino acids: CASSTYGQGGTDTQYF. The CDR3 coding sequence is TGTGCCAGCAGCACTTACGGACAGGGAGGGACAGATACGCAGTATTTT.

The rearrangement links TRBV4-1 to TRBJ2-6, with D possibly TRBD2 on 6 matching bases. CDR1 is MGHRA, CDR2 YSYEKL, per germline. Trimming stripped 7 bases from V and 4 bases from J, with 14 bases between. This CDR3 comprises 15 residues. The DNA of the CDR3 is TGCGCCAGCACCCCCGGAGGGCTGGGGGCCAACGTCCTGACTTTC. Its protein product is CASTPGGLGANVLTF.

This chain joins TRBV7-2 and TRBJ2-1; TRBD1 might be the D (5 bases). Trimming removed 4 bases at V and 1 base at J, with 17 bases between. Germline V CDR1 and CDR2: SGHTA, FQGNSA. This CDR3 is 17 amino acids long. The CDR3 sequence: CASSSKSRVSSYNEQFF. CDR3 nucleotide sequence: TGTGCCAGCAGCTCCAAGAGCAGGGTTTCTTCCTACAATGAGCAGTTCTTC.

There are many counts of this clonotype. The V and J genes are TRBV7-2 and TRBJ1-5; the match to TRBD1 covers 9 bases. V lost 2 bases and J lost 5; bases outside the gene matches: 1. Germline values: CDR1 SGHTA, CDR2 FQGNSA. CDR3 length: 14 residues. Here the CDR3 DNA reads TGTGCCAGCAGCTTATGGACAGGGGATCAGCCCCAGCATTTT. This gives the protein CASSLWTGDQPQHF.

This clonotype has more than one count but fewer than ten. The chain recombines TRBV3-1 with TRBJ1-2; possibly TRBD1 for D (5 bases). The germline gives CDR1 LGHDT, CDR2 YNNKEL (reference sequence). The CDR3 is 14 amino acids. The ends were cut back, 4 bases at V and 3 bases at J, with 12 bases in the middle. The CDR3 here is CASSRGVADYGYTF. In DNA form, the CDR3 reads TGTGCCAGCAGCCGGGGGGTAGCAGACTATGGCTACACCTTC. Drawing the rest from reference TRBV3-1 and TRBJ1-2, the complete variable domain is DTAVSQTPKYLVTQMGNDKSIKCEQNLGHDTMYWYKQDSKKFLKIMFSYNNKELIINETVPNRFSPKSPDKAHLNLHINSLELGDSAVYFCASSRGVADYGYTFGSGTRLTVV.

This clonotype appeared a few times. The rearrangement joins TRBV6-5 to TRBJ1-2, with a tentative D call TRBD1 (6 bases). The CDR3 contains 14 residues. V was clipped by 2 bases and J by 6 bases, with 13 bases between them. Germline values: CDR1 MNHEY, CDR2 SVGAGI. CDR3 DNA: TGTGCCAGCAGTTACGCAGGGGTAGCGGATGGCTACACCTTC. It codes for CASSYAGVADGYTF.

Many counts were recorded for this clonotype. This sequence joins TRBV20-1 and TRBJ2-3; D may be TRBD1 or TRBD2 (6 bases each). Germline values: CDR1 DFQATT, CDR2 SNEGSKA (reference sequence). V was shortened by 1 base and J by 1 base, with 18 bases between the two germline ends. The CDR3 loop spans 17 amino acids. The CDR3 region is CSARVIEEGVGTDTQYF. The CDR3, as DNA: TGCAGTGCTAGAGTGATCGAGGAGGGGGTAGGCACAGATACGCAGTATTTT.

This clonotype was seen repeatedly, ten times or more. The chain employs TRBV5-1 and TRBJ2-5; D tentatively reads TRBD1 or TRBD2 (5 bases each). The V end was cut by 4 bases, the J end by 2 bases, with 18 bases between. Germline CDR1 and CDR2: SGHRS and YFSETQ. The CDR3 is 16 amino acids. The CDR3 loop reads CASSRDPPRTQETQYF. The CDR3, as DNA: TGCGCCAGCAGCAGGGACCCGCCCCGGACTCAAGAGACCCAGTACTTC.

For this clonotype: A much bigger clone sits one base away, suggesting this may be a read error. The V and J genes are TRBV7-3 and TRBJ2-3, with D hard to call. The CDR3 is 13 residues long. The V and J ends lost 2 bases and 2 bases respectively, with 5 bases between them. Germline V gene data show CDR1 as SGHTA and CDR2 as FQGTGA. CDR3 sequence (DNA): TGTGCCAGCAGCTTATCCCCCACAGATACGCAGTATTTT. It is translated as CASSLSPTDTQYF.

Only a few counts were recorded for this clonotype. The chain joins TRBV6-4 to TRBJ2-7; D remains ambiguous. CDR1 is MRHNA and CDR2 is SNTAGT in the germline V gene. V dropped 4 bases and J dropped 2 bases, with 3 bases sitting between them. The CDR3 is 11 amino acids. The CDR3 nucleotides are TGTGCCAGCAGTGGTCCCTACGAGCAGTACGTC. Amino acids: CASSGPYEQYV.

This clonotype occurred a few times. The chain links TRBV5-1 to TRBJ2-3, with 8 positions matching TRBD2. The ends lost 4 bases at V and 5 bases at J; junction bases unmatched: 15. Germline V gives CDR1 SGHRS, CDR2 YFSETQ. The CDR3 totals 17 residues. The CDR3 coding sequence is TGCGCCAGCAGCAGAGAGCTAGCGGGCTTCATTAGAGATACGCAGTATTTT. Protein product: CASSRELAGFIRDTQYF.

This clonotype was counted a few times. The chain has TRBV11-2 and TRBJ1-1; D is perhaps TRBD1 (6 bases). Germline lookup yields CDR1 SGHAT and CDR2 FQNNGV. This CDR3 spans 16 amino acids. V lost 3 bases, J lost 3 bases, and 17 bases lay in between. The chain's CDR3 is CASSFQFAGGHTEAFF. CDR3 in DNA: TGTGCCAGCAGCTTTCAATTCGCGGGGGGCCACACTGAAGCTTTCTTT.

J is TRBJ2-1 and V is TRBV7-2; TRBD2 matches at 13 bases. The length of the CDR3 is 16 residues. Germline V CDR1 and CDR2: SGHTA, FQGNSA. The V segment lost 2 bases and the J segment 10 bases; nucleotides outside the gene matches: 8. CDR3 sequence reads: CASSLTGLAGPKEQFF. The CDR3 DNA reads TGTGCCAGCAGCTTAACGGGACTAGCGGGGCCCAAGGAGCAGTTCTTC.

This clonotype was counted between two and nine times. V gene TRBV4-3 combines with J gene TRBJ2-1, with D tentatively TRBD1 (5 bases). V lost 1 base, J lost 3 bases, and 10 bases lay in between. Per the germline V gene, CDR1 is LGHNA and CDR2 is YSLEER. This CDR3 has 15 residues. Written as DNA, the CDR3 is TGCGCCAGCAGCCAAGGGCTCCAGGGCTACAATGAGCAGTTCTTC. It specifies CASSQGLQGYNEQFF.

This clonotype has only a few counts. This rearrangement joins TRBV10-3 to TRBJ2-5; TRBD1 agrees at 7 bases. CDR3 size: 14 residues. Losses at the gene ends were 0 bases for V and 4 bases for J; bases not matched to a gene: 2. CDR1 is ENHRY, CDR2 SYGVKD, per germline. In DNA, the CDR3 is TGTGCCATCAGTGAGTCGGGACAGCCAGAGACCCAGTACTTC. Protein: CAISESGQPETQYF.

This clonotype has at least ten counts. V gene TRBV4-3 combines with J gene TRBJ2-7; 7 bases line up with TRBD1. Germline V gene data show CDR1 as LGHNA and CDR2 as YSLEER. The junction had 15 bases not matched to a gene; V was cut back by 1 base and J by 6 bases. CDR3 length: 17 residues. This CDR3 is CASSQVTRAGGRGEQYF. As DNA, the CDR3 is TGCGCCAGCAGCCAAGTCACTCGGGCAGGGGGTCGAGGCGAGCAGTACTTC.